This entry lists 17 T cell receptor beta chains sequenced from one sample in a study of T cells in Graves' hyperthyroidism and ophthalmopathy. Amplification targeted TCR beta CDR3 regions from RNA transcripts. First-round RT-PCR with HTBI primers amplified the TCR CDR3 region. TCRdb fed the multiplex PCR reads into MiXCR, producing one record per CDR3 protein. The repertoire consists of approximately 360,000 distinct CDR3 sequences, with around a quarter occurring once and the leading ten covering around 79%. Sample: blood. The receptors originated from a man aged 50 or older with Graves' hyperthyroidism.

This clonotype appeared a few times. The chain combines TRBV6-1 with TRBJ1-5, with D possibly being TRBD1 (6 bases). Germline assignment: CDR1 MNHNS and CDR2 SASEGT. The CDR3 totals 14 residues. Trimming left V 6 bases short and J 6 bases short, with 15 bases between. The CDR3: CASRTTGPGQPQHF. CDR3 bases: TGTGCCAGCAGAACTACAGGGCCGGGTCAGCCCCAGCATTTT.

The sample holds a few counts of this clonotype. CDR3 region: CASRDMNTEAFF. The CDR3 bases are TGTGCCAGCAGGGACATGAACACTGAAGCTTTCTTT. The J gene is TRBJ1-1, the V gene TRBV6-1; a possible D gene is TRBD1 (5 bases). The CDR3 consists of 12 residues. Germline V gene lookup returns CDR1 MNHNS and CDR2 SASEGT. The ends were cut back, 6 bases at V and 0 bases at J, with 5 bases in the middle.

V is TRBV28 and J is TRBJ1-2, with D tentatively TRBD1 (6 bases). This CDR3 comprises 14 residues. V lost 5 bases, J lost 3 bases, and 13 bases lay in between. Germline values: CDR1 MDHEN, CDR2 SYDVKM. The CDR3 nucleotides are TGTGCCAGCAGTGTCAGGGGTGCGGACTATGGCTACACCTTC. The encoded protein is CASSVRGADYGYTF.

This clonotype was counted a few times. The rearrangement joins TRBV12-3 or TRBV12-4 to TRBJ1-5; D remains unclear. This CDR3 spans 13 amino acids. Between the trimmed V and J ends, which lost 5 bases and 5 bases, there was a span of 10 bases. The CDR3 here is CASSLVLDQPQHF. The DNA for the CDR3 is TGTGCCAGCAGTCTCGTTTTGGATCAGCCCCAGCATTTT.

This clonotype came up many times. This chain's CDR3 is CASNQGPEQFF. The DNA of the CDR3 is TGTGCCAGCAACCAGGGTCCTGAGCAGTTCTTC. This rearrangement joins TRBV27 to TRBJ2-1; D is possibly TRBD1 (5 bases). The CDR3 extends over 11 amino acids. Per the germline V gene, CDR1 is MNHEY and CDR2 is SMNVEV (reference sequence). V lost 7 bases, J lost 9 bases, and 10 bases lay in between.

J is TRBJ2-5 and V is TRBV24-1; D gene ambiguous. V was trimmed by 9 bases and J by 2 bases, leaving 12 bases between them. The CDR3 covers 13 residues. Germline loops: CDR1 KGHDR, CDR2 SFDVKD. Written as DNA, the CDR3 is TGTGCCACCCCCGAGAAGGGACAAGAGACCCAGTACTTC. As protein: CATPEKGQETQYF.

This chain uses TRBV7-8 with TRBJ2-3; possible D gene TRBD2, 6 bases. Germline V lookup: CDR1 SGHVS, CDR2 FQNEAQ. V was trimmed by 1 base and J by 1 base, leaving 12 bases between them. The CDR3 covers 16 residues. CDR3 DNA: TGTGCCAGCAGCTTAGTATTGGGGGGTCGCACAGATACGCAGTATTTT. Its translation: CASSLVLGGRTDTQYF.

The sample holds a few counts of this clonotype. The gene calls are TRBV5-1 and TRBJ2-7; no clear D. From germline, CDR1 is SGHRS and CDR2 YFSETQ. V was clipped by 0 bases and J by 0 bases, with 7 bases between them. CDR3 length: 14 amino acids. The CDR3 here is CASSLDPASYEQYF. CDR3 in DNA: TGCGCCAGCAGCTTGGACCCGGCCTCCTACGAGCAGTACTTC. Full variable domain (remainder filled in from reference TRBV5-1 and TRBJ2-7): KAGVTQTPRYLIKTRGQQVTLSCSPISGHRSVSWYQQTPGQGLQFLFEYFSETQRNKGNFPGRFSGRQFSNSRSEMNVSTLELGDSALYLCASSLDPASYEQYFGPGTRLTVT.

This clonotype has ten or more counts. The chain links TRBV28 to TRBJ2-7, with D maybe TRBD1 (5 bases). Germline lookup yields CDR1 MDHEN and CDR2 SYDVKM. CDR3 size: 13 residues. Trimming stripped 8 bases from V and 3 bases from J, with 14 bases between. The CDR3 loop reads CASYGGASYEQYF. The CDR3 DNA sequence: TGTGCCAGCTACGGTGGGGCAAGCTACGAGCAGTACTTC.

This clonotype was observed a handful of times. The chain combines TRBV12-5 with TRBJ2-4; either TRBD1 or TRBD2 may supply D (6 bases each). CDR1 and CDR2 from the germline V gene are LGHNT and FRNRAP. The V and J ends lost 4 bases and 5 bases respectively, with 9 bases between them. CDR3 length equals 13 residues. The CDR3 region is CASGYGGQNIQYF. The DNA of the CDR3 is TGTGCTAGTGGTTATGGGGGGCAAAACATTCAGTACTTC.

The V call is TRBV9, the J call TRBJ1-1; D gene ambiguous. There are 13 residues in the CDR3. The ends were cut back, 0 bases at V and 5 bases at J, with 8 bases in the middle. The germline V gene encodes CDR1 SGDLS and CDR2 YYNGEE. DNA of the CDR3: TGTGCCAGCAGCGTAGGTCCTGGTACTGAAGCTTTCTTT. It specifies CASSVGPGTEAFF. Based on the CDR3 plus reference TRBV9 and TRBJ1-1, the full variable domain is DSGVTQTPKHLITATGQRVTLRCSPRSGDLSVYWYQQSLDQGLQFLIQYYNGEERAKGNILERFSAQQFPDLHSELNLSSLELGDSALYFCASSVGPGTEAFFGQGTRLTVV.

This clonotype was seen more than once but under ten times. The chain recombines TRBV7-9 with TRBJ2-7; TRBD1 matches 10 bases. The CDR3 loop spans 15 amino acids. CDR1 is SEHNR and CDR2 is FQNEAQ in the germline V gene (reference sequence). The V gene end was trimmed by 1 base and the J gene end by 6 bases; junction bases not matched to a gene: 6. The DNA of the CDR3 is TGTGCCAGCAGCTTAGGTGGCGGACAGGGGGGCGAGCAGTACTTC. This sequence encodes CASSLGGGQGGEQYF.

With respect to this clonotype: This is likely a read error, given that the CDR3 carries no conserved phenylalanine or tryptophan at its end. This rearrangement joins TRBV3-1 to TRBJ2-2; D remains unclear. The length of the CDR3 is 14 residues. The V gene lost 3 bases and the J gene lost 6 bases, with 11 bases spanning the gap. CDR1 LGHDT and CDR2 YNNKEL come from the germline V gene (reference sequence). CDR3 sequence: CASSQRLGSGELFC. CDR3 DNA sequence: TGTGCCAGCAGCCAGCGTCTAGGGTCCGGGGAGCTGTTTTGT.

This chain joins TRBV6-2 or TRBV6-3 and TRBJ2-7; 7 bases line up with TRBD1. The CDR3 has 15 amino acids. J was trimmed by 0 bases and V by 4 bases; bases with no gene match: 6. Germline CDR1 reads MNHEY; CDR2 reads SVGEGT. As DNA, the CDR3 is TGTGCCAGCAGTTCAACCGGGACAGCCTCCTACGAGCAGTACTTC. The encoded protein is CASSSTGTASYEQYF.

This clonotype appeared a few times. The rearrangement uses TRBV5-1 and TRBJ2-7, with TRBD2 identical over 8 bases. CDR1 and CDR2 (germline): SGHRS, YFSETQ. Trimming cost V 3 bases and J 5 bases; bases outside gene matches: 16. The CDR3 contains 17 residues. The CDR3 here is CASSSHQRAGGSHEQYF. The DNA of the CDR3 is TGCGCCAGCAGCTCCCATCAGCGGGCGGGAGGTTCCCACGAGCAGTACTTC.

The chain links TRBV7-3 to TRBJ2-3; D is ambiguous. Germline V gene sequence: CDR1 SGHTA, CDR2 FQGTGA. V lost 0 bases to trimming and J lost 2 bases, with 9 bases between them. This CDR3 has 15 amino acids. This CDR3 reads CASSLTQSSTDTQYF. The CDR3 DNA sequence: TGTGCCAGCAGCTTAACGCAGAGTTCCACAGATACGCAGTATTTT.

This chain joins TRBV25-1 and TRBJ2-5, with TRBD2 matching 8 bases. This CDR3 is built from 18 residues. Looked up from germline, CDR1 is MGHDK and CDR2 is SYGVNS. The V and J ends lost 5 bases and 5 bases, in that order; junction bases with no gene match: 19. CDR3 sequence (DNA): TGTGCCAGCAGTCCCGAACCCGGGACTAGGATTGCGTATGAGACCCAGTACTTC. This gives the protein CASSPEPGTRIAYETQYF.